This T cell receptor (beta chain) comes out of a study of control samples from healthy donors and cancer patients. Sequencing was performed with immunoSEQ multiplex PCR; in TCRdb, only in-frame clones are kept and a portion is missing. The sample holds roughly 180,000 clones, around 93% seen once. The length of the CDR3 is 12 residues. Trimming removed 6 bases from V and 6 bases from J, with 11 bases in between. Germline values: CDR1 MNHEY, CDR2 SVGAGI. Sequencing was performed on blood. The receptor comes from a woman aged 55 to 70 in good health. The chain has TRBV6-5 and TRBJ1-2; no firm D call. The CDR3 is CASSDDNDGYTF. DNA of the CDR3: TGTGCCAGCAGCGACGACAACGATGGCTACACCTTC.